This T cell receptor (beta chain) is drawn from a study of blood T cell repertoires in COVID-19. Measured with immunoSEQ multiplex PCR; TCRdb has only the in-frame clones, and not every one. The sample lists some 80,000 clones; about 85% were seen once. The CDR3 is 15 residues long. The V end was cut by 1 base, the J end by 2 bases, with 9 bases between. Germline CDR1 SGHDT, CDR2 YYEEEE. This receptor was obtained from a man aged 55 to 69 with COVID-19, enrolled during active disease. The rearrangement links TRBV5-6 to TRBJ2-2; D is uncertain. Material: peripheral blood. The CDR3 loop is CASSLIGSNTGELFF. CDR3 nucleotide sequence: TGTGCCAGCAGCTTGATAGGTAGCAACACCGGGGAGCTGTTTTTT.